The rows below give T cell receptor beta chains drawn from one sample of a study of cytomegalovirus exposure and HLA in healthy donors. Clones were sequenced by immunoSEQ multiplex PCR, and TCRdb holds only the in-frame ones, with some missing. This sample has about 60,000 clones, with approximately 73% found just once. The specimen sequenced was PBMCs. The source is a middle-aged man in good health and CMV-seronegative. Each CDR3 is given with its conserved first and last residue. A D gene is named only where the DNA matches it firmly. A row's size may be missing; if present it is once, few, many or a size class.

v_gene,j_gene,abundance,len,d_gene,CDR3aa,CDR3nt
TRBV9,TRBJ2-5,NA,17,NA,CASSPGWGGGAQETQYF,TGTGCCAGCAGCCCCGGTTGGGGAGGGGGGGCCCAAGAGACCCAGTACTTC
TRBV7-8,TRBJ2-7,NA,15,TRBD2,CASSSEEGLAREQYF,TGTGCCAGCAGCTCTGAGGAGGGACTAGCGCGCGAGCAGTACTTC
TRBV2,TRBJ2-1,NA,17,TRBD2,CASPRVPGLALDNEQFF,TGTGCCAGCCCTCGTGTCCCGGGACTAGCGCTAGACAATGAGCAGTTCTTC
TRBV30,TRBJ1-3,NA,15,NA,CAWGGFLSTRNTIYF,TGTGCCTGGGGGGGCTTTTTATCGACCAGAAACACCATATATTTT
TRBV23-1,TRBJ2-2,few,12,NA,CASSRRTGELFF,TGCGCCAGCAGTCGGAGGACCGGGGAGCTGTTTTTT
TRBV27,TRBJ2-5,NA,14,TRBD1,CASSLRTGRETQYF,TGTGCCAGCAGTTTAAGGACAGGGAGGGAGACCCAGTACTTC
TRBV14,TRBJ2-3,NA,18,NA,CASSPWARRGPSPDTQYF,TGTGCCAGCAGCCCCTGGGCCAGGCGGGGCCCATCCCCAGATACGCAGTATTTT
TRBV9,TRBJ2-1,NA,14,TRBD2,CASSGAGVGDEQFF,TGTGCCAGCAGCGGTGCGGGGGTTGGCGATGAGCAGTTCTTC
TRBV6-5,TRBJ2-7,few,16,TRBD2,CASSYSGQGGAYEQYF,TGTGCCAGCAGTTACTCAGGTCAGGGAGGGGCCTACGAGCAGTACTTC
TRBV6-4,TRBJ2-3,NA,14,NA,CASSDLAGADTQYF,TGTGCCAGCAGTGACCTGGCGGGGGCTGATACGCAGTATTTT
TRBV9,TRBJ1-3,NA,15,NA,CASSVRGASGNTIYF,TGTGCCAGCAGCGTAAGAGGAGCCTCTGGAAACACCATATATTTT
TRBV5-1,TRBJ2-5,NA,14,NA,CASSLTGGGGPQYF,TGCGCCAGCAGCTTGACAGGCGGTGGAGGGCCCCAGTACTTC
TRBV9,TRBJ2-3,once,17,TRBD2,CASSVSPSGGGQDTQYF,TGTGCCAGCAGCGTATCCCCCTCCGGGGGGGGTCAGGATACGCAGTATTTT
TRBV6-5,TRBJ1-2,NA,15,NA,CASSYSGRVMSGYTF,TGTGCCAGCAGTTACTCCGGGAGGGTGATGAGTGGCTACACCTTC
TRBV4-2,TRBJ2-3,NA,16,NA,CASSQETPSFTDTQYF,TGTGCCAGCAGCCAAGAAACTCCCTCCTTCACAGATACGCAGTATTTT
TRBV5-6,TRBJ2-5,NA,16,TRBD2,CASSLVSGGAGETQYF,TGTGCCAGCAGCTTGGTCAGCGGGGGGGCAGGAGAGACCCAGTACTTC
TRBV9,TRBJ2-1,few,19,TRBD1,CASSGDRDGGWRGYNEQFF,TGTGCCAGCAGCGGGGACAGGGACGGGGGGTGGAGAGGGTACAATGAGCAGTTCTTC
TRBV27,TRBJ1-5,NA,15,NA,CASSFGTGGNQPQHF,TGTGCCAGCAGTTTCGGGACGGGGGGCAATCAGCCCCAGCATTTT
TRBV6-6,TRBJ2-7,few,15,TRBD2,CASTPWGGSSYEQYF,TGTGCCAGCACCCCGTGGGGGGGGAGCTCCTACGAGCAGTACTTC
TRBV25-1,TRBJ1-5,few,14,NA,CASSGGTGNQPQHF,TGTGCCAGCAGTGGCGGGACGGGGAATCAGCCCCAGCATTTT
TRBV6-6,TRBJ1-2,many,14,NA,CASSYSSRNYGYTF,TGTGCCAGCAGTTACTCGAGCCGTAACTATGGCTACACCTTC
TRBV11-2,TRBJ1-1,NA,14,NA,CASSPSGFIIEAFF,TGTGCCAGCAGCCCTTCAGGGTTCATAATTGAAGCTTTCTTT
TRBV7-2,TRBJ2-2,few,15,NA,CASSLEVQATGELFF,TGTGCCAGCAGCCTAGAAGTACAGGCGACCGGGGAGCTGTTTTTT
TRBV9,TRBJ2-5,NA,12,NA,CASSLPRGTQYF,TGTGCCAGCAGCCTTCCTCGAGGCACCCAGTACTTC
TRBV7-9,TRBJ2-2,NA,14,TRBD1,CSSDRTGHTGELFF,TGTTCCTCCGACCGGACAGGGCACACCGGGGAGCTGTTTTTT
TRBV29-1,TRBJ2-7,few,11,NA,CSVDNSYEQYF,TGCAGCGTTGACAACTCCTACGAGCAGTACTTC
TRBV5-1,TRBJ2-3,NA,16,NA,CASSLTHGGDTDTQYF,TGCGCCAGCAGCTTAACCCACGGGGGTGACACAGATACGCAGTATTTT
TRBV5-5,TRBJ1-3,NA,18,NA,CASSLSPPGRGSGNTIYF,TGTGCCAGCAGCTTATCGCCCCCGGGCCGGGGGTCTGGAAACACCATATATTTT
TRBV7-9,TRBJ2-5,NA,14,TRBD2,CASSKRGRQETQYF,TGTGCCAGCAGCAAGCGGGGCCGCCAAGAGACCCAGTACTTC
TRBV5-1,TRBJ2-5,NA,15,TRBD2,CASSLGGLVQETQYF,TGCGCCAGCAGCTTGGGAGGACTAGTTCAAGAGACCCAGTACTTC
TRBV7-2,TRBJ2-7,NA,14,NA,CASSLGGPEYEQYF,TGTGCCAGCAGCTTAGGAGGGCCTGAGTACGAGCAGTACTTC
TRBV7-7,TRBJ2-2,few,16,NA,CASSPGTPQNTGELFF,TGTGCTAGCAGCCCTGGGACTCCCCAGAACACCGGGGAGCTGTTTTTT